This T cell receptor beta chain derives from a study of T cell repertoires in cytomegalovirus infection. In TCRdb, the reads were re-called with MiXCR into one record per CDR3 protein. The data show approximately 700,000 distinct CDR3 sequences, less than 40% seen once. The germline V gene has CDR1 SGHVS and CDR2 FQNEAQ. The CDR3 is 16 amino acids. Trimming at V came to 5 bases and at J to 0 bases, leaving 9 bases not matched to a gene. The receptor was isolated from a human donor in good health (CMV status not recorded). Some clones in this sample may be carry-over from other donors' samples. The chain carries TRBV7-8 and TRBJ1-1; 7 bases match TRBD1. The sample taken for sequencing was PBMCs. The CDR3 DNA sequence: TGTGCCAGCAGCCCCCGGGACAGTCCCATGAACACTGAAGCTTTCTTT. Protein sequence: CASSPRDSPMNTEAFF.